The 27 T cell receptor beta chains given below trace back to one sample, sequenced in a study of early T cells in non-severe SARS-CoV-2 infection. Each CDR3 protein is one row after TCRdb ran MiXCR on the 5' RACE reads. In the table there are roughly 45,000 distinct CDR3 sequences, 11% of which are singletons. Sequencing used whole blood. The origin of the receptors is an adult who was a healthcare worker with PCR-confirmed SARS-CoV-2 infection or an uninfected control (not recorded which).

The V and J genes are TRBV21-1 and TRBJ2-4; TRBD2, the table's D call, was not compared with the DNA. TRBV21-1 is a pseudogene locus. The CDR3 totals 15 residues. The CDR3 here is CACSRWEREKNIQYF. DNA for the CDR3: TGTGCCTGCAGCCGTTGGGAGCGGGAGAAAAACATTCAGTACTTC.

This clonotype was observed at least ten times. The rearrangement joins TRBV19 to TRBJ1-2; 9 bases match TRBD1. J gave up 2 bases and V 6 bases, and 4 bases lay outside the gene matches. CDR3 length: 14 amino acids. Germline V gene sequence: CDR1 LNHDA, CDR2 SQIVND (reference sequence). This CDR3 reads CASSDRGTNYGYTF. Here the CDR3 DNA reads TGTGCCAGTAGCGACAGGGGGACCAACTATGGCTACACCTTC.

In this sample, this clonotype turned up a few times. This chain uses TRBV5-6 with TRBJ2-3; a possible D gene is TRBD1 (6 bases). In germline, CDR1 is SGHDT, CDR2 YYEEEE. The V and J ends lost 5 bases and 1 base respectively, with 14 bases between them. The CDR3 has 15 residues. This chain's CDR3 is CASSLGQRRTDTQYF. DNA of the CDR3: TGTGCCAGCAGTTTAGGACAGCGCCGCACAGATACGCAGTATTTT.

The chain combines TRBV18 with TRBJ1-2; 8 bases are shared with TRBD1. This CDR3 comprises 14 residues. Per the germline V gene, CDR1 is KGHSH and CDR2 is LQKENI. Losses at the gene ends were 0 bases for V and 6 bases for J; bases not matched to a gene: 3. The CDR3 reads CASSPPRGLDGYTF. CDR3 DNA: TGTGCCAGCTCACCACCCAGGGGGCTCGATGGCTACACCTTC.

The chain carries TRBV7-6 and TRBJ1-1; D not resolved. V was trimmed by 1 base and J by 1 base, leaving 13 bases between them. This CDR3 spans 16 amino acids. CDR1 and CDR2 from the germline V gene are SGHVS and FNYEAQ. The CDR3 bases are TGTGCCAGCAGCTTAGGGGCAGCGATAGCGAACACTGAAGCTTTCTTT. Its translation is CASSLGAAIANTEAFF.

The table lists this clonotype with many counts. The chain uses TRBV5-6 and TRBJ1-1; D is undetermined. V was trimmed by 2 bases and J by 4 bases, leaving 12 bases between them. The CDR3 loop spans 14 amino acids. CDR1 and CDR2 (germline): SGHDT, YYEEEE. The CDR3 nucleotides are TGTGCCAGCAGCTTTCGGGCGGCGGGCACTGAAGCTTTCTTT. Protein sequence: CASSFRAAGTEAFF. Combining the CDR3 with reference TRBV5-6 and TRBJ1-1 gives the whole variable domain DAGVTQSPTHLIKTRGQQVTLRCSPKSGHDTVSWYQQALGQGPQFIFQYYEEEERQRGNFPDRFSGHQFPNYSSELNVNALLLGDSALYLCASSFRAAGTEAFFGQGTRLTVV.

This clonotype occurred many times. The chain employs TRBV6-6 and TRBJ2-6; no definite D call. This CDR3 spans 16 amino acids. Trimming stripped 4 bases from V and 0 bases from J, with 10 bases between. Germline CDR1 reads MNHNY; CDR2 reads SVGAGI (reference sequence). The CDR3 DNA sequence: TGTGCCAGCAGTTGGCCTGAAGCCTCTGGGGCCAACGTCCTGACTTTC. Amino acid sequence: CASSWPEASGANVLTF.

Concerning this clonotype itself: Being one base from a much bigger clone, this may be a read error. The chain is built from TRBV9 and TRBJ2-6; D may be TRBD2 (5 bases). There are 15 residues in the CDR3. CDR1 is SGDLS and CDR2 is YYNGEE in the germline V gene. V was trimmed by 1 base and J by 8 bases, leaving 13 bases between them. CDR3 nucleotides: TGTGCCAGCAGCGTATCTGGTTCCGGGACCAACGTCCTGACTTTC. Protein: CASSVSGSGTNVLTF.

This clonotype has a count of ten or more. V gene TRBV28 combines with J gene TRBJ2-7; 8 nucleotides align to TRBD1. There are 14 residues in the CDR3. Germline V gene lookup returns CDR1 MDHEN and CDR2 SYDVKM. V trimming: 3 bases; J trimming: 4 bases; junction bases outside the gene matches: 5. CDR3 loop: CASSFWTGTYEQYF. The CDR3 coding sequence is TGTGCCAGCAGTTTTTGGACAGGGACTTACGAGCAGTACTTC. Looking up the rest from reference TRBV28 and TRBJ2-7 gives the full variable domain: DVKVTQSSRYLVKRTGEKVFLECVQDMDHENMFWYRQDPGLGLRLIYFSYDVKMKEKGDIPEGYSVSREKKERFSLILESASTNQTSMYLCASSFWTGTYEQYFGPGTRLTVT.

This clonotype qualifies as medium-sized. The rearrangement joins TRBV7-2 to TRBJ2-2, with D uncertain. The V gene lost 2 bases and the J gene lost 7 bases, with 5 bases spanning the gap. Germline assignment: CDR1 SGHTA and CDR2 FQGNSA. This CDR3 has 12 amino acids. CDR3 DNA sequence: TGTGCCAGCAGCTTAAGGAACGGGGAGCTGTTTTTT. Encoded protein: CASSLRNGELFF.

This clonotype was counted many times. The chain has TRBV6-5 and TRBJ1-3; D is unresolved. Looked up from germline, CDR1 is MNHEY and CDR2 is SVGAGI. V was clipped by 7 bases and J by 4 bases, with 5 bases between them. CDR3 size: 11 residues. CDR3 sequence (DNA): TGTGCCAGCAAATTAGGAAACACCATATATTTT. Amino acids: CASKLGNTIYF.

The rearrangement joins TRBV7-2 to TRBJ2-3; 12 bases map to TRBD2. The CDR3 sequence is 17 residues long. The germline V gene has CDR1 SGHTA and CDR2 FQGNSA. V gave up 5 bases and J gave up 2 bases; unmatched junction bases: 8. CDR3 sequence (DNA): TGTGCCAGCAGCGCCCGGACTAGCGGGACGATCACAGATACGCAGTATTTT. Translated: CASSARTSGTITDTQYF.

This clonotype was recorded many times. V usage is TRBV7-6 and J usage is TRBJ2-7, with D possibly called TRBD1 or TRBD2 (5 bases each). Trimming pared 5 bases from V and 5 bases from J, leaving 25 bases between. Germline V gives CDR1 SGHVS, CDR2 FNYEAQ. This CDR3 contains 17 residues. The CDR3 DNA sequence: TGTGCCAGCAGCCCCCACCAACCGGGACGATCCCCCCACGAGCAGTACTTC. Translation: CASSPHQPGRSPHEQYF.

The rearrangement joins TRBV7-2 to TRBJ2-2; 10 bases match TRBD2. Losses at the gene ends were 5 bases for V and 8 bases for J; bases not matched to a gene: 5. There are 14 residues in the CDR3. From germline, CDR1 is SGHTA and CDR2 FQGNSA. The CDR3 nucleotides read TGTGCCAGCAGCATCCTAGCGGGAGTGGGGGAGCTGTTTTTT. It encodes CASSILAGVGELFF.

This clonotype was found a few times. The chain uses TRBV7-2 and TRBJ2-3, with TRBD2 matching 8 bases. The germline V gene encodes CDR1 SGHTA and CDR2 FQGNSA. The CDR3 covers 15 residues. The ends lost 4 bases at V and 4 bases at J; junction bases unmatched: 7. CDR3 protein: CASSSGLAAADTQYF. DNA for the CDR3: TGTGCCAGCAGCTCCGGACTAGCCGCCGCAGATACGCAGTATTTT.

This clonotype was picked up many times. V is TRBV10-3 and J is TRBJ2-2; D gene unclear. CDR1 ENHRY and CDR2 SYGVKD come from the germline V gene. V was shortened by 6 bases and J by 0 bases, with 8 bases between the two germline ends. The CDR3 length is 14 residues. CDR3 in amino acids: CAISEPPNTGELFF. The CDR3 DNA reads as TGTGCCATCAGCGAGCCCCCGAACACCGGGGAGCTGTTTTTT.

The CDR3 DNA reads as TGTGCCAGCAGCCTTGATACCTACGAGCAGTACTTC. Amino acids: CASSLDTYEQYF. The gene calls are TRBV3-1 and TRBJ2-7; D is uncertain. With 4 bases removed from V and 2 bases from J, the gap between germline ends came to 6 bases. The length of the CDR3 is 12 residues. Germline V gives CDR1 LGHDT, CDR2 YNNKEL (reference sequence).

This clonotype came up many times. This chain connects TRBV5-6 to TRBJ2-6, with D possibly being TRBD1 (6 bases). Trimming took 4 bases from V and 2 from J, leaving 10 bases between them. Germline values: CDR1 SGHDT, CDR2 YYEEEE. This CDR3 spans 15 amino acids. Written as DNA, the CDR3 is TGTGCCAGCAGCCAGTGGGGGCCTGGGGCCAACGTCCTGACTTTC. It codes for CASSQWGPGANVLTF.

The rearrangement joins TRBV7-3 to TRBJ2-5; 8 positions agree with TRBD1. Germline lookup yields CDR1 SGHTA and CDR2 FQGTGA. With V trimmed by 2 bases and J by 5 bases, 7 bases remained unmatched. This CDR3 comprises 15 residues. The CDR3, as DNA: TGTGCCAGCAGCTTATATGCAGGGGGCGCGGAGACCCAGTACTTC. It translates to CASSLYAGGAETQYF.

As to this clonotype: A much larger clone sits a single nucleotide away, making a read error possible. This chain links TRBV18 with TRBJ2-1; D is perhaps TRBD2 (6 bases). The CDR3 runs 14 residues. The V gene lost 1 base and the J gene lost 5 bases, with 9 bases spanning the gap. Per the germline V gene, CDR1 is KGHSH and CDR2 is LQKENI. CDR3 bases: TGTGCCAGCTCACCACGGGGGGAAGACAATGAGCAGTTCTTC. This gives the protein CASSPRGEDNEQFF.

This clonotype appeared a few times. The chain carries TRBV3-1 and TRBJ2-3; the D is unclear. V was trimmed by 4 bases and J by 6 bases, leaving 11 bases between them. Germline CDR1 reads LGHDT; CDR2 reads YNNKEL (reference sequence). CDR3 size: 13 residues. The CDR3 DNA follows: TGTGCCAGCAGCCGTACAATGATCGATACGCAGTATTTT. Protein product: CASSRTMIDTQYF.

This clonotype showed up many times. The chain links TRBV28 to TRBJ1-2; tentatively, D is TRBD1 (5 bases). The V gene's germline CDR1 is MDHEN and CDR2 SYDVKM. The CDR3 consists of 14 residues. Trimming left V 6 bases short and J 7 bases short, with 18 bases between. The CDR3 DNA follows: TGTGCCAGCAGCGGGACCCCGGTCGGGAGTGGCTACACCTTC. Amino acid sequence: CASSGTPVGSGYTF.

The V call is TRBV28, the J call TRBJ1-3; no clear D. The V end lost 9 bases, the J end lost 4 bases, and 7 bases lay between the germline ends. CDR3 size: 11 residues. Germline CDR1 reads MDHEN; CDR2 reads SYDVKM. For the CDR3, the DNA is TGTGCCAGTATTTTGGGAAACACCATATATTTT. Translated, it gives CASILGNTIYF.

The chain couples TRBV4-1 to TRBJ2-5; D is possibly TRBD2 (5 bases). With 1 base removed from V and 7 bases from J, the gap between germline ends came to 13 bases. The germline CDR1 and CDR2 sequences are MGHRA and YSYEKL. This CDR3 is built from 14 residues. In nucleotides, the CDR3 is TGCGCCAGCAGCCAAGGGACTTCTATAGGGACCCAGTACTTC. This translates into CASSQGTSIGTQYF.

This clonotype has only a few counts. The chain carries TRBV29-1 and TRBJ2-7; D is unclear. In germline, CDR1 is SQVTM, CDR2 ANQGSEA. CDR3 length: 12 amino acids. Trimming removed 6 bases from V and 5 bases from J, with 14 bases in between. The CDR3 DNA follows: TGCAGCGTAAGCCCCCAGGTCAACGAGCAGTACTTC. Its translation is CSVSPQVNEQYF.

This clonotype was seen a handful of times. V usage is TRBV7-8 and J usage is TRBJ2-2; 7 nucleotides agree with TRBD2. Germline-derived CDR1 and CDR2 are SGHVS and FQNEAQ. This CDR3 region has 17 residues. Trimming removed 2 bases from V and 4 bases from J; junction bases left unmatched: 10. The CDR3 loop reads CASSLFTGGSGTGELFF. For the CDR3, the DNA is TGTGCCAGCAGCTTATTCACAGGCGGGAGTGGCACCGGGGAGCTGTTTTTT.

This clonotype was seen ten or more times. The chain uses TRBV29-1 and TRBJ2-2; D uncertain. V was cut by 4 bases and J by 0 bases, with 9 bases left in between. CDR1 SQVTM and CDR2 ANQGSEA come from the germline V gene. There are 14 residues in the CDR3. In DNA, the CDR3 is TGCAGCGTTGGCGCGCAGGCGAACACCGGGGAGCTGTTTTTT. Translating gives CSVGAQANTGELFF.